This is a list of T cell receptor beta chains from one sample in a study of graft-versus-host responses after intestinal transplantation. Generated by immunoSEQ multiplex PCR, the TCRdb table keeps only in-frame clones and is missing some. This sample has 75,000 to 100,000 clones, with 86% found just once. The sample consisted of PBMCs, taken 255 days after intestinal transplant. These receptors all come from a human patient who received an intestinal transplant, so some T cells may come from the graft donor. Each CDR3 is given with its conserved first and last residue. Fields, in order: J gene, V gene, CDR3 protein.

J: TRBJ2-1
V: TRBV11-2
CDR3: CASSHRANEQFF

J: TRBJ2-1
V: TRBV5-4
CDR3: CASSSREGRKNEQFF

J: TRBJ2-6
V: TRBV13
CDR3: CASSLGGPGANVLTF

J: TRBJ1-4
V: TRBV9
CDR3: CASSVGDRANEKLFF

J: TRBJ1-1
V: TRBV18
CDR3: CASSPEGPVPNTEAFF

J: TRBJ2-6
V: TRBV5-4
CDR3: CASSHRVLGPPGANVLTF

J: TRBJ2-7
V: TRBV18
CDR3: CASSSPGTVDYEQYF

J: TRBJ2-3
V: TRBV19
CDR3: CASRYGSSGKDTQYF

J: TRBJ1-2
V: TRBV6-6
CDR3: CASSYAPGHGYTF

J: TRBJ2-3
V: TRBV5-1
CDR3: CASSLGLWGAPNTDTQYF

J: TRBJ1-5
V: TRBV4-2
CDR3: CASSQGLGNQPQHF

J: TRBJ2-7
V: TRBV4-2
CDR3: CASSQRTMTGGYEQYF

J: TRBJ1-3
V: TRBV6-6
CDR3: CASTNSGNTIYF

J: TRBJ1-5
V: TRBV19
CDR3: CASSIAPAGNQPQHF

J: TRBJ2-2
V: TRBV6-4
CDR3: CASSAVVQPNTGELFF

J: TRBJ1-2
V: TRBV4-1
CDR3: CASSQRMPWAETNYGYTF

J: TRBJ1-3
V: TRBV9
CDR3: CASSVASSPGNTIYF

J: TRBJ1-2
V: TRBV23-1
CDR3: CAGSQTGGQTNYGYTF

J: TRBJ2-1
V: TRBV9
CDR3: CASSLQGVDSNEQFF

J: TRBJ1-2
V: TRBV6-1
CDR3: CASSEYQGQPWDNYGYTF

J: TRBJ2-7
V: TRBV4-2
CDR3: CASSQENFSYEQYF

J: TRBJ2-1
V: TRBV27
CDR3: CASSAQVAGGEQFF